This TCR beta chain came from a study of post-analysis software for immune sequencing data. Findings of the study overall: Samples sharing a preparation batch grouped tightly together when assessed by F measure. Patients showed TRBV5-6, TRBV5-1 and TRBV20-1 among four to six TRBV segments more frequent than in controls.

Germline assignment: CDR1 SGHNT and CDR2 YENEEA. V dropped 0 bases and J dropped 4 bases, with 9 bases sitting between them. The CDR3 is 15 residues long. Comments on this clonotype: What it binds is unknown.

Each TCR beta cDNA library carried unique molecular identifiers. Each CDR3 protein is one row after TCRdb ran MiXCR on the PCR reads. Of hundreds of thousands of distinct CDR3 sequences listed, 59% are singletons. This clonotype originated in a girl aged 2-15 years with multiple sclerosis. The chain joins TRBV11-3 to TRBJ2-2; D uncertain. The sample was blood. CDR3 region: CASSLEEKSTGELFF. The CDR3 nucleotides are TGTGCCAGCAGCTTAGAAGAGAAAAGCACCGGGGAGCTGTTTTTT.